Following are 28 T cell receptor beta chains from one sample sequenced in a study of blood T cell repertoires in COVID-19. Method: immunoSEQ multiplex PCR; TCRdb's copy keeps in-frame clones and lacks some. The data hold about 310,000 clones, with around 90% observed a single time. The sample taken for sequencing was peripheral blood. The receptors here all came from a man in his fifties or sixties with active or convalescent COVID-19.

V is TRBV5-6 and J is TRBJ1-5, with D uncertain. There are 14 residues in the CDR3. Trimming took 0 bases from V and 4 from J, leaving 8 bases between them. Germline V CDR1 and CDR2: SGHDT, YYEEEE. The CDR3 sequence: CASSLGIGNQPQHF. The CDR3 region has the DNA TGTGCCAGCAGCTTGGGAATCGGTAATCAGCCCCAGCATTTT.

The chain couples TRBV30 to TRBJ1-6; unclear D gene. There are 14 residues in the CDR3. The germline gives CDR1 GTSNPN, CDR2 SVGIG (reference sequence). Trimming removed 0 bases at V and 7 bases at J, with 10 bases between. CDR3 region: CAWSVLNRNSPLHF. CDR3 nucleotide sequence: TGTGCCTGGAGTGTACTCAACCGAAATTCACCCCTCCACTTT.

The chain uses TRBV5-4 and TRBJ2-5; TRBD1 is a possible D gene (7 bases). Germline V gives CDR1 SGHNT, CDR2 YYREEE (reference sequence). Trimming removed 3 bases from V and 6 bases from J, with 15 bases in between. CDR3 size: 14 residues. The CDR3, as DNA: TGTGCCAGCAGCTCGACTCAGGGGGGCCAGACCCAGTACTTC. Translated, it gives CASSSTQGGQTQYF.

The genes are TRBV7-9 and TRBJ2-3, with 8 nucleotides matching TRBD2. Germline V lookup: CDR1 SEHNR, CDR2 FQNEAQ (reference sequence). J gave up 4 bases and V 8 bases, and 8 bases lay outside the gene matches. This CDR3 contains 14 residues. CDR3 sequence: CASGRGLAADTQYF. The CDR3 nucleotides read TGTGCCAGCGGACGAGGACTAGCTGCAGATACGCAGTATTTT. Looking up the rest from reference TRBV7-9 and TRBJ2-3 gives the full variable domain: DTGVSQNPRHKITKRGQNVTFRCDPISEHNRLYWYRQTLGQGPEFLTYFQNEAQLEKSRLLSDRFSAERPKGSFSTLEIQRTEQGDSAMYLCASGRGLAADTQYFGPGTRLTVL.

This chain links TRBV5-1 with TRBJ2-2; no clear D gene. This CDR3 contains 14 residues. Germline lookup yields CDR1 SGHRS and CDR2 YFSETQ. V lost 0 bases to trimming and J lost 7 bases, with 10 bases between them. The DNA of the CDR3 is TGCGCCAGCAGCTTGGGAGTGTACGGCGGGGAGCTGTTTTTT. It translates to CASSLGVYGGELFF.

The chain is built from TRBV7-3 and TRBJ1-2; D not certain. The germline CDR1 and CDR2 sequences are SGHTA and FQGTGA. Trimming removed 5 bases from V and 8 bases from J, with 18 bases in between. CDR3 length: 14 residues. The CDR3 nucleotides read TGTGCCAGCAGCCCCGGGGAGGGAAGAGAAGGCTACACCTTC. This sequence encodes CASSPGEGREGYTF.

The chain recombines TRBV4-1 with TRBJ2-7; D gene ambiguous. The V end lost 1 base, the J end lost 5 bases, and 6 bases lay between the germline ends. The CDR3 extends over 12 amino acids. CDR1 is MGHRA and CDR2 is YSYEKL in the germline V gene. DNA for the CDR3: TGCGCCAGCAGCCAAGGTAGAAACGAGCAGTACTTC. Protein sequence: CASSQGRNEQYF.

This chain uses TRBV6-5 with TRBJ2-1; TRBD1 matches at 7 bases. Germline CDR1 is MNHEY and CDR2 is SVGAGI. There are 15 residues in the CDR3. The trim removed 6 bases at V and 0 bases at J, leaving 5 bases unmatched. The CDR3 sequence: CASRPTGSSYNEQFF. CDR3 in DNA: TGTGCCAGCAGACCGACAGGGAGCTCCTACAATGAGCAGTTCTTC.

V usage is TRBV24-1 and J usage is TRBJ2-1, with a possible D match to TRBD2 (5 bases). Germline V CDR1 and CDR2: KGHDR, SFDVKD. This CDR3 spans 13 amino acids. V shed 4 bases and J shed 8 bases, with 11 bases lying between them. CDR3 sequence (DNA): TGTGCCACCAGTGACAACCAGAGGGATGAGCAGTTCTTC. Translating gives CATSDNQRDEQFF.

The chain links TRBV2 to TRBJ2-1, with a tentative D call TRBD2 (5 bases). Between the trimmed V and J ends, which lost 5 bases and 13 bases, there was a span of 21 bases. Germline V lookup: CDR1 SNHLY, CDR2 FYNNEI. The CDR3 sequence is 14 residues long. The CDR3 bases are TGTGCCAGCAGTCTTAGAAAAAATAGCGAGTTACAGTTCTTC. Its protein is CASSLRKNSELQFF.

The chain links TRBV21-1 to TRBJ2-3; the D call TRBD1 from the table was never checked on the DNA. TRBV21-1 constitutes a pseudogene. CDR3 length: 18 residues. The CDR3 spells CASSKSSPRQGAGDTQYF. The CDR3 nucleotides read TGTGCCAGCAGCAAAAGCAGCCCCAGACAGGGGGCGGGAGATACGCAGTATTTT.

The CDR3 reads CASSLGSGAYTDTQYF. The CDR3 DNA follows: TGCGCCAGCAGCCTAGGAAGCGGCGCCTACACAGATACGCAGTATTTT. V and J are TRBV4-3 and TRBJ2-3, with D possibly being TRBD2 (5 bases). This CDR3 comprises 16 residues. V was clipped by 4 bases and J by 2 bases, with 16 bases between them. From germline, CDR1 is LGHNA and CDR2 YSLEER.

The rearrangement joins TRBV28 to TRBJ1-3; 12 bases match TRBD1. The CDR3 covers 17 residues. The ends lost 4 bases at V and 3 bases at J; junction bases unmatched: 7. Germline V gene lookup returns CDR1 MDHEN and CDR2 SYDVKM. CDR3 coding DNA: TGTGCCAGCAGTTCCCCGGGACAGGGGGCAAGTGGAAACACCATATATTTT. It specifies CASSSPGQGASGNTIYF.

The rearrangement uses TRBV7-2 and TRBJ1-3; D is undetermined. The CDR3 loop spans 17 amino acids. V was cut by 0 bases and J by 0 bases, with 12 bases left in between. Germline V gives CDR1 SGHTA, CDR2 FQGNSA. The CDR3 spells CASSLAIGTSSGNTIYF. In DNA form, the CDR3 reads TGTGCCAGCAGCTTAGCGATTGGTACTAGCTCTGGAAACACCATATATTTT. The entire variable domain, with the rest obtained from reference TRBV7-2 and TRBJ1-3, is as follows: GAGVSQSPSNKVTEKGKDVELRCDPISGHTALYWYRQSLGQGLEFLIYFQGNSAPDKSGLPSDRFSAERTGGSVSTLTIQRTQQEDSAVYLCASSLAIGTSSGNTIYFGEGSWLTVV.

This sequence joins TRBV6-1 and TRBJ1-1; 9 bases line up with TRBD1. J was trimmed by 5 bases and V by 3 bases; bases with no gene match: 4. CDR1 is MNHNS and CDR2 is SASEGT in the germline V gene. This CDR3 region has 14 residues. The CDR3 protein is CASSDTGGVTEAFF. The DNA of the CDR3 is TGTGCCAGCAGTGACACAGGGGGCGTGACTGAAGCTTTCTTT.

The chain has TRBV18 and TRBJ2-5, with D maybe TRBD1 (6 bases). The CDR3 has 14 residues. V gave up 3 bases and J gave up 7 bases, with 15 bases separating them. Germline V CDR1 and CDR2: KGHSH, LQKENI. CDR3 sequence: CASSPMNRDGTQYF. In nucleotides, the CDR3 is TGTGCCAGCTCACCCATGAACAGGGACGGGACCCAGTACTTC.

The chain has TRBV5-1 and TRBJ1-1; D ambiguous. The germline V gene encodes CDR1 SGHRS and CDR2 YFSETQ. CDR3 size: 17 residues. The germline V and J ends were trimmed by 4 bases and 0 bases, with 19 bases remaining between them. In nucleotides, the CDR3 is TGCGCCAGCAGCGGAAAATCAGGTGCTAATTTGAACACTGAAGCTTTCTTT. The encoded protein is CASSGKSGANLNTEAFF.

This chain joins TRBV11-3 and TRBJ2-2; 9 bases match TRBD2. CDR1 is SGHNT and CDR2 is YENEEA in the germline V gene. This CDR3 is built from 15 residues. V lost 1 base and J lost 8; bases outside the gene matches: 5. The CDR3 sequence: CASSLASGRSGELFF. The CDR3 DNA is TGTGCCAGCAGCTTAGCAAGCGGGAGGTCGGGGGAGCTGTTTTTT.

This sequence joins TRBV11-2 and TRBJ2-2, with TRBD2 identical over 8 bases. V shed 5 bases and J 4 bases; nucleotides not matched to a gene: 9. Germline lookup yields CDR1 SGHAT and CDR2 FQNNGV. This CDR3 is 16 amino acids long. The CDR3 spells CASSQKAGVVTGELFF. DNA for the CDR3: TGTGCCAGCAGCCAAAAAGCGGGAGTTGTCACCGGGGAGCTGTTTTTT.

The chain links TRBV11-2 to TRBJ2-3, with TRBD1 as a possible D gene (6 bases). V gave up 0 bases and J gave up 2 bases, with 15 bases separating them. The V gene's germline CDR1 is SGHAT and CDR2 FQNNGV. The CDR3 covers 17 residues. The CDR3 DNA reads as TGTGCCAGCAGCTTAGATTATAGGGACACTTTCACAGATACGCAGTATTTT. It is translated as CASSLDYRDTFTDTQYF.

The gene calls are TRBV19 and TRBJ1-5; D not resolved. V was shortened by 2 bases and J by 5 bases, with 19 bases between the two germline ends. The CDR3 is made up of 17 amino acids. Germline V gene sequence: CDR1 LNHDA, CDR2 SQIVND (reference sequence). CDR3 region: CASSIKIGLWPDQPQHF. Here the CDR3 DNA reads TGTGCCAGTAGTATAAAAATTGGACTGTGGCCGGATCAGCCCCAGCATTTT.

The V call is TRBV7-3, the J call TRBJ2-1; 8 nucleotides align to TRBD2. CDR1 and CDR2 (germline): SGHTA, FQGTGA. After removal of 2 bases from V and 12 bases from J, the junction contained 9 bases not matched to a gene. This CDR3 has 14 residues. This CDR3 reads CASSLGAGARVQFF. The DNA for the CDR3 is TGTGCCAGCAGCTTAGGAGCGGGGGCTCGTGTGCAGTTCTTC.

As regards this clone: The sample has other DNA sequences that encode this CDR3 too. The chain uses TRBV11-2 and TRBJ2-1; 10 bases are a match to TRBD2. The CDR3 is made up of 13 amino acids. V lost 3 bases, J lost 7 bases, and 0 bases stayed unmatched. Looked up from germline, CDR1 is SGHAT and CDR2 is FQNNGV. The CDR3: CASSLGLANEQFF. CDR3 bases: TGTGCCAGCAGCTTGGGACTAGCGAATGAGCAGTTCTTC.

The chain links TRBV5-1 to TRBJ1-3; 7 bases map to TRBD1. Germline V CDR1 and CDR2: SGHRS, YFSETQ. Trimming cost V 3 bases and J 6 bases; bases outside gene matches: 9. CDR3 length: 15 amino acids. The CDR3 nucleotides are TGCGCCAGCAGCTCATCAACAGGGGAGGTAAACACCATATATTTT. Amino acids: CASSSSTGEVNTIYF.

V is TRBV7-9 and J is TRBJ1-1, with D unclear. The CDR3 length is 12 residues. CDR1 and CDR2 (germline): SEHNR, FQNEAQ (reference sequence). Between the trimmed V and J ends, which lost 2 bases and 7 bases, there was a span of 8 bases. This chain's CDR3 is CASSLWQFEAFF. Written as DNA, the CDR3 is TGTGCCAGCAGCTTATGGCAGTTTGAAGCTTTCTTT.

The chain couples TRBV28 to TRBJ1-4; D unresolved. Germline values: CDR1 MDHEN, CDR2 SYDVKM. The CDR3 consists of 16 residues. V dropped 5 bases and J dropped 8 bases, with 21 bases sitting between them. The CDR3 DNA sequence: TGTGCCAGCAGTCCCCCAATGAGTGCAACTAGGGAAAAACTGTTTTTT. Translated, it gives CASSPPMSATREKLFF.

J is TRBJ1-4 and V is TRBV6-5; D remains ambiguous. Deletions cut 0 bases from V and 8 bases from J, with 16 bases between. This CDR3 is built from 16 residues. Germline V gene lookup returns CDR1 MNHEY and CDR2 SVGAGI. The CDR3 nucleotides are TGTGCCAGCAGTTACTCATTCGCCGGGATAACCGAAAAACTGTTTTTT. Its protein product is CASSYSFAGITEKLFF.

The V gene is TRBV18, the J gene TRBJ2-3; D gene ambiguous. This CDR3 region has 13 residues. Germline loops: CDR1 KGHSH, CDR2 LQKENI. Trimming cost V 8 bases and J 2 bases, with 11 bases left between them. CDR3 protein: CASRATVTDTQYF. The CDR3, as DNA: TGTGCCAGCCGAGCAACAGTCACAGATACGCAGTATTTT.